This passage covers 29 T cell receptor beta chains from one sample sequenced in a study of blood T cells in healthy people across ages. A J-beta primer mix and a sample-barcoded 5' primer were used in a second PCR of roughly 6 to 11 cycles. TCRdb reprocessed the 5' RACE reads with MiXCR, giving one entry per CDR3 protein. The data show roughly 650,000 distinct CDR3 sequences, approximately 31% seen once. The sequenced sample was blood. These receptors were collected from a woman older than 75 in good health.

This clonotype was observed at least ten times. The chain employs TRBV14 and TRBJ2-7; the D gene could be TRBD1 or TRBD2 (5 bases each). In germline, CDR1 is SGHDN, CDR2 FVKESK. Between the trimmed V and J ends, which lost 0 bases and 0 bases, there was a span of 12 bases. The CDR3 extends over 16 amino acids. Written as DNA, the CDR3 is TGTGCCAGCAGCCAAGAGGAGGACACGGGCTCCTACGAGCAGTACTTC. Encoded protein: CASSQEEDTGSYEQYF.

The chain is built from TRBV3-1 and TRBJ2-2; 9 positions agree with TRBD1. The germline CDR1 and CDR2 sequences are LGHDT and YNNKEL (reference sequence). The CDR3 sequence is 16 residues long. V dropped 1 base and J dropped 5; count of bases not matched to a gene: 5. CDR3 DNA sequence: TGTGCCAGCAGCCAAGGAGGGACAGGGAGGACCGGGGAGCTGTTTTTT. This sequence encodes CASSQGGTGRTGELFF.

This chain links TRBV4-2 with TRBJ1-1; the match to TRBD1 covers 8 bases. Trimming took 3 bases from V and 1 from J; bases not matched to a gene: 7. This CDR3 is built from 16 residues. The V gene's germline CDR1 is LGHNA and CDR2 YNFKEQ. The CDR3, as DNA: TGTGCCAGCAGCCAGAACGGCCAGGGGGCGAACACTGAAGCTTTCTTT. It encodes CASSQNGQGANTEAFF.

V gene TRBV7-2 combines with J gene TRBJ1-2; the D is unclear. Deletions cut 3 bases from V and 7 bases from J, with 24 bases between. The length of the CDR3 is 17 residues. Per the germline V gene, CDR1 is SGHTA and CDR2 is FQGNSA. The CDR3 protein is CASSLSPRAPYVFGYTF. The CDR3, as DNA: TGTGCCAGCAGCTTGAGCCCGAGGGCCCCATATGTCTTTGGCTACACCTTC.

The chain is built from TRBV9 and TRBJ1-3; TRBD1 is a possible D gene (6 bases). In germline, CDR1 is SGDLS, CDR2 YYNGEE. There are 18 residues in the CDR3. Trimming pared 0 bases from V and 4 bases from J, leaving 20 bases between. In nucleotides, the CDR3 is TGTGCCAGCAGCGTAGGACTTCAGGGAGGGGGAGACGGAAACACCATATATTTT. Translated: CASSVGLQGGGDGNTIYF.

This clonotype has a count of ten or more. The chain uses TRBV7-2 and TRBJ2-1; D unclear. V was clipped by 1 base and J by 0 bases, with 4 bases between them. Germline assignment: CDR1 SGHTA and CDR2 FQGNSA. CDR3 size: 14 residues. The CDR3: CASSLDGSYNEQFF. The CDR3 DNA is TGTGCCAGCAGCTTAGATGGCTCCTACAATGAGCAGTTCTTC.

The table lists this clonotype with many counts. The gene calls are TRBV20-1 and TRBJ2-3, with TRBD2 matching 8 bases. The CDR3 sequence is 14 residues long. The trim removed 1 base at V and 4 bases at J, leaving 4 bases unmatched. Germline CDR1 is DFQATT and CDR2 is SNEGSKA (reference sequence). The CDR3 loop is CSARVAGGPDTQYF. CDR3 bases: TGCAGTGCTAGAGTGGCGGGGGGCCCAGATACGCAGTATTTT.

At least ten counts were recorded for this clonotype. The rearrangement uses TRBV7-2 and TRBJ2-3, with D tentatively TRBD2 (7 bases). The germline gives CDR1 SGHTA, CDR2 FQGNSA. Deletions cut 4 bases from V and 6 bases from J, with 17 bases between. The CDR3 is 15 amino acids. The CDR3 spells CASSSLGGGVDTQYF. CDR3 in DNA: TGTGCCAGCAGCTCTTTGGGCGGGGGCGTCGATACGCAGTATTTT. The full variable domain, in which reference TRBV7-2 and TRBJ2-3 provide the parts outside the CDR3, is GAGVSQSPSNKVTEKGKDVELRCDPISGHTALYWYRQSLGQGLEFLIYFQGNSAPDKSGLPSDRFSAERTGGSVSTLTIQRTQQEDSAVYLCASSSLGGGVDTQYFGPGTRLTVL.

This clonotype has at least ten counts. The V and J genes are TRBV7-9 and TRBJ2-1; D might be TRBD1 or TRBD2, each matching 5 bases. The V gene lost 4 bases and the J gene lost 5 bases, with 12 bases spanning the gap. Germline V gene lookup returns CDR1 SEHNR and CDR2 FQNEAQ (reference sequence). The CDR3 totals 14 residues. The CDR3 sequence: CASSSGTFDNEQFF. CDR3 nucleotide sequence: TGTGCCAGCAGCTCCGGGACCTTCGACAATGAGCAGTTCTTC.

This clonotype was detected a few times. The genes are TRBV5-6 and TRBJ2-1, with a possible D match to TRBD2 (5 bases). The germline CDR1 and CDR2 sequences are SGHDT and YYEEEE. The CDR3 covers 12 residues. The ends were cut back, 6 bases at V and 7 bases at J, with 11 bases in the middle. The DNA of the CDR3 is TGTGCCAGCACCATATGGAGGAATGAGCAGTTCTTC. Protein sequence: CASTIWRNEQFF.

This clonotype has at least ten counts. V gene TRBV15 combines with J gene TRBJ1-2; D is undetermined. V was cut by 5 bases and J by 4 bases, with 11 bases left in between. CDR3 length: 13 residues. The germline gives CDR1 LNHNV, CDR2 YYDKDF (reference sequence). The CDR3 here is CATSGGSVYGYTF. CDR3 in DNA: TGTGCCACCAGCGGTGGGTCCGTCTATGGCTACACCTTC.

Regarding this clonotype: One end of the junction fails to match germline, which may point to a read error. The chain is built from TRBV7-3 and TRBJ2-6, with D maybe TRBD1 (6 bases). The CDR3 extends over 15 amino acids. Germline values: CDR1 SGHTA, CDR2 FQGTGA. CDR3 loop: CASSWAGAGANVRTF. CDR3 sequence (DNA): TGTGCCAGCAGCTGGGCAGGGGCCGGGGCCAACGTCCGGACTTTC.

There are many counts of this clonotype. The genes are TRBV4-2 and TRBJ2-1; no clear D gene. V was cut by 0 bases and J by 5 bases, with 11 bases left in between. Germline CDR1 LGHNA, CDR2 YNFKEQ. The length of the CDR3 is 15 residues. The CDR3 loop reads CASSQDKLSNNEQFF. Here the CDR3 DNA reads TGTGCCAGCAGCCAAGATAAGCTCAGCAACAATGAGCAGTTCTTC.

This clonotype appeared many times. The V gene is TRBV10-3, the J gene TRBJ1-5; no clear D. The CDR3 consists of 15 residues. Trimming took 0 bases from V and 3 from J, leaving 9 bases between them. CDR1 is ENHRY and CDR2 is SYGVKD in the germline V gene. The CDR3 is CAISESKTNNQPQHF. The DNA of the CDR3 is TGTGCCATCAGTGAGTCAAAGACGAACAATCAGCCCCAGCATTTT.

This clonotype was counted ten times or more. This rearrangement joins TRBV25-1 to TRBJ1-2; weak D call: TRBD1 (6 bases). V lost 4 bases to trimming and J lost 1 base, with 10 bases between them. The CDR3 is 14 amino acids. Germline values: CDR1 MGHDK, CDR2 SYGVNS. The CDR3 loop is CASSVRDINYGYTF. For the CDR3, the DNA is TGTGCCAGCAGTGTGCGGGACATTAACTATGGCTACACCTTC.

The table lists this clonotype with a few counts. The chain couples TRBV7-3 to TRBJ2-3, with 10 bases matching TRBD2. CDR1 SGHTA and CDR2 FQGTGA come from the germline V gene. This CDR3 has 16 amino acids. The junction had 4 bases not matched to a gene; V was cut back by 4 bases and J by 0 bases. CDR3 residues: CASSSLAGASTDTQYF. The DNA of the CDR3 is TGTGCCAGCAGCTCCCTAGCGGGGGCTAGCACAGATACGCAGTATTTT.

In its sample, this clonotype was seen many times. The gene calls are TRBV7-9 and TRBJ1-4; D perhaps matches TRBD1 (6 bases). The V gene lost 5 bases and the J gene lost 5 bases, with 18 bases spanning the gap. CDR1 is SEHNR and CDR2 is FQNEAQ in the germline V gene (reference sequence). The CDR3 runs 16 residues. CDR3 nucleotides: TGTGCCAGCAGCCTTCAAATGACAGGCCTCAATGAAAAACTGTTTTTT. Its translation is CASSLQMTGLNEKLFF.

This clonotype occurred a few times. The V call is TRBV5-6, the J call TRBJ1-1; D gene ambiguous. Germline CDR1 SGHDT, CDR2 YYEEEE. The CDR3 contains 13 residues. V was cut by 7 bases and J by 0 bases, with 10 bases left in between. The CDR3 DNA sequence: TGTGCCAGCGGATTAAACATGAACACTGAAGCTTTCTTT. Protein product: CASGLNMNTEAFF. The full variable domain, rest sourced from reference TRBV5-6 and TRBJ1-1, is DAGVTQSPTHLIKTRGQQVTLRCSPKSGHDTVSWYQQALGQGPQFIFQYYEEEERQRGNFPDRFSGHQFPNYSSELNVNALLLGDSALYLCASGLNMNTEAFFGQGTRLTVV.

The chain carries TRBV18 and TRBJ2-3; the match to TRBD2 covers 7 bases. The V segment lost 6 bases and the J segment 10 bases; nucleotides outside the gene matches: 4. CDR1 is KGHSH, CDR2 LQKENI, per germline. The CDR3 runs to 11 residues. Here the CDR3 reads CASSERDPQYF. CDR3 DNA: TGTGCCAGCTCCGAGCGGGATCCGCAGTATTTT.

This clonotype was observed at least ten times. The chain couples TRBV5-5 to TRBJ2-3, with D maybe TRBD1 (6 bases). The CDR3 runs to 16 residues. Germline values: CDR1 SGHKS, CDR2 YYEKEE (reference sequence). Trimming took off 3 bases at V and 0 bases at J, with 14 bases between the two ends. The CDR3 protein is CASSSRGTSSTDTQYF. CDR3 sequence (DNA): TGTGCCAGCAGCTCGAGGGGGACGTCTAGCACAGATACGCAGTATTTT.

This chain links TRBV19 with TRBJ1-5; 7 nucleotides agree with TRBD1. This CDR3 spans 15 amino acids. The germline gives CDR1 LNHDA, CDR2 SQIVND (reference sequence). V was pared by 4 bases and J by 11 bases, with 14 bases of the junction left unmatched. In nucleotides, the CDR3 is TGTGCCAGTAGTAGGGAGGGGGCGGCGCTGTTTTCCCAGCATTTT. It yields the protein CASSREGAALFSQHF.

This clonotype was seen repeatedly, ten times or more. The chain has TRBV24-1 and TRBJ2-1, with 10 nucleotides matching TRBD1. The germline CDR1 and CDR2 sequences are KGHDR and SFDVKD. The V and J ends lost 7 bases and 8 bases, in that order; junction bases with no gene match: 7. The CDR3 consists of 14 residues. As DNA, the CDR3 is TGTGCCACCAGCACGACAGGGGGCAAATATGAGCAGTTCTTC. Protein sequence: CATSTTGGKYEQFF.

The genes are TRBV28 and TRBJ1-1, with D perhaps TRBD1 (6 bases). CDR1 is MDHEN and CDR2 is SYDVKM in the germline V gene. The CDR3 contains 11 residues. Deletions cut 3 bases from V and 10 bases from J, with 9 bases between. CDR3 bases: TGTGCCAGCAGTTTGGGGGGGCGAGCTTTCTTT. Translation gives CASSLGGRAFF.

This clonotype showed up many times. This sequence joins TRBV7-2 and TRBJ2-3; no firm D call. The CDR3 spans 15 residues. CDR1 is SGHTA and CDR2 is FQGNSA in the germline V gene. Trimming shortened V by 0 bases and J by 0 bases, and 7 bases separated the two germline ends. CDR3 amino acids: CASSLAGISTDTQYF. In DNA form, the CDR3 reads TGTGCCAGCAGCTTAGCGGGGATAAGCACAGATACGCAGTATTTT.

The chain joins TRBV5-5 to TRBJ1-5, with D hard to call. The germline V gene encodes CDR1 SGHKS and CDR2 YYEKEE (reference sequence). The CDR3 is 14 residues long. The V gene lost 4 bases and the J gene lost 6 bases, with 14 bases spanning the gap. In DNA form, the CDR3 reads TGTGCCAGCAGCCCCCCCGGGGTTGGTCAGCCCCAGCATTTT. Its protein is CASSPPGVGQPQHF. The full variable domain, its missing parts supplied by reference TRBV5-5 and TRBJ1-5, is DAGVTQSPTHLIKTRGQQVTLRCSPISGHKSVSWYQQVLGQGPQFIFQYYEKEERGRGNFPDRFSARQFPNYSSELNVNALLLGDSALYLCASSPPGVGQPQHFGDGTRLSIL.

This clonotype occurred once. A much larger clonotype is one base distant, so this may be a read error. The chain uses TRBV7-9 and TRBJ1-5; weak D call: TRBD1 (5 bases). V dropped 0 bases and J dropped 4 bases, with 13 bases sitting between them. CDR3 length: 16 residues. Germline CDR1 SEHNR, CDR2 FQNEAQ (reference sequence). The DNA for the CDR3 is TGTGCCAGCAGCTTAGCGCTAGGGGCAGGGAATCAGCCCCAGCATTTT. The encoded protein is CASSLALGAGNQPQHF.

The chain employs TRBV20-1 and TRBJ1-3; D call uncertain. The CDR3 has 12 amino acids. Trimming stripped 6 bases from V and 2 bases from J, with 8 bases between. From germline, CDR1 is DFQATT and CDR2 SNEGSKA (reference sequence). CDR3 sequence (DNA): TGCAGTGCGCAATCCACTGGAAACACCATATATTTT. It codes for CSAQSTGNTIYF.

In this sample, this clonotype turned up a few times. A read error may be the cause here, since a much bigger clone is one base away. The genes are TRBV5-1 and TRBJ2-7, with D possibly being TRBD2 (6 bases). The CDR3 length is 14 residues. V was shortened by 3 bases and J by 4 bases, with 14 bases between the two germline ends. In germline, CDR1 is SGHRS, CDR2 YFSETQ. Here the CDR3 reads CASSWSRLVYEQYF. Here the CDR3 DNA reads TGCGCCAGCAGCTGGAGCCGACTAGTTTACGAGCAGTACTTC.

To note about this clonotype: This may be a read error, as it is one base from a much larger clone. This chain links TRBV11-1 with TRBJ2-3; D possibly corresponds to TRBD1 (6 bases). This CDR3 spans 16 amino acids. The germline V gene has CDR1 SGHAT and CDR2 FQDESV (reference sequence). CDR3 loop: CANSSGRGTTTDTQYF. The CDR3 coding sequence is TGTGCCAACAGCTCCGGCAGGGGAACTACCACAGATACGCAGTATTTT.